The source of this T cell receptor beta chain is a study of cytomegalovirus exposure and HLA in healthy donors. General study findings and limits: Most TCR sequences proved rare, with some public TCRs found in many donors. Later analysis associated a missense DCLRE1C variant with TCR beta V- and J-gene trimming.

The CDR3 totals 13 residues. After removal of 4 bases from V and 11 bases from J, the junction contained 8 bases not matched to a gene. CDR1 SGHTA and CDR2 FQGTGA come from the germline V gene. Note on this clone: The antigen is undetermined.

A multiplex PCR was run with 60 Vbeta primers and 13 Jbeta primers. How the authors handled the data: Some 9.9 million of tens of millions of unique TCR beta chains were shared, per a later count. Sequencing was performed with immunoSEQ multiplex PCR; in TCRdb, only in-frame clones are kept and a portion is missing. V, J and clone size are those of that table, while D and trimming were read from the DNA. In the table there are some 140,000 clones, 75% to 80% of which are singletons. The receptor was isolated from a man aged 25 to 40 in good health and CMV-seronegative. The genes are TRBV7-3 and TRBJ1-1; TRBD1 aligns across 9 bases. The specimen sequenced was PBMCs. CDR3 region: CASSSGQGDAAFF. Written as DNA, the CDR3 is TGTGCCAGCAGCTCGGGACAGGGAGACGCGGCTTTCTTT.